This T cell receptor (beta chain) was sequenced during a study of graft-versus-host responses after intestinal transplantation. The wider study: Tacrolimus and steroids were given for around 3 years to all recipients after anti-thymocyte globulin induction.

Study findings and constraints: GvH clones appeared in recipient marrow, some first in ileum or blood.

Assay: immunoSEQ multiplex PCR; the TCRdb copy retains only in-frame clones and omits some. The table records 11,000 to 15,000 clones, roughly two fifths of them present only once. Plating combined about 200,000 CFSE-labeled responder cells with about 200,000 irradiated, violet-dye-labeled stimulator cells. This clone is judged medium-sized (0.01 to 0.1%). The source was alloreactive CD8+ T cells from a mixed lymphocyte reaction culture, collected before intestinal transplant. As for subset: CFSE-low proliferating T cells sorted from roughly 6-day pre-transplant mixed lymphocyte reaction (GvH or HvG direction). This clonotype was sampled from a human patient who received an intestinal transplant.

CDR3 residues: CASSVGAFDTEAFF. DNA of the CDR3: TGTGCCAGCAGCGTAGGGGCTTTCGACACTGAAGCTTTCTTT. The V and J genes are TRBV9 and TRBJ1-1; D remains ambiguous. Germline V gene data show CDR1 as SGDLS and CDR2 as YYNGEE. V lost 0 bases and J lost 3, with 9 bases in between. CDR3 size: 14 residues.